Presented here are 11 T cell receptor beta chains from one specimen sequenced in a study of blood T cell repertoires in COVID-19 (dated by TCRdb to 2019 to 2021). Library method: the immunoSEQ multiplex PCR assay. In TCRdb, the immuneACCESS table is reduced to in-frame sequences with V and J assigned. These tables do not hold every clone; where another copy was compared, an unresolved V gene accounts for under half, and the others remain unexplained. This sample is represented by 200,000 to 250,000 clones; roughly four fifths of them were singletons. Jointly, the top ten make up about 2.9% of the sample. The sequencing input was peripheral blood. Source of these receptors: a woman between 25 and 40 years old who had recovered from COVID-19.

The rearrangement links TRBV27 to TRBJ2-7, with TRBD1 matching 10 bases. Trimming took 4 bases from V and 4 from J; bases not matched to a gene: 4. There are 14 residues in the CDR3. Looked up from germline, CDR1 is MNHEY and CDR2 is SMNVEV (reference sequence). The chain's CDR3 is CASSSRDRGYEQYF. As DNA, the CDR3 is TGTGCCAGCAGTTCCCGGGACAGGGGATACGAGCAGTACTTC.

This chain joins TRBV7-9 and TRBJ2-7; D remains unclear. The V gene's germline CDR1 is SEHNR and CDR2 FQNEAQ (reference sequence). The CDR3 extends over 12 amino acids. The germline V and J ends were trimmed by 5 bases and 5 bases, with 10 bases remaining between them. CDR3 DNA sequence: TGTGCCAGCAGCCCCTCGTCCCACGAGCAGTACTTC. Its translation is CASSPSSHEQYF.

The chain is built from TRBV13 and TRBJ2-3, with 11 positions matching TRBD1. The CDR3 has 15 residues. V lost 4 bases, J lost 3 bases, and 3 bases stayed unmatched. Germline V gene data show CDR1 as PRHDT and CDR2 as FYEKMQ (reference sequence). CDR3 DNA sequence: TGTGCCAGCAGCTCCGGGACAGGGGGGACAGATACGCAGTATTTT. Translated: CASSSGTGGTDTQYF.

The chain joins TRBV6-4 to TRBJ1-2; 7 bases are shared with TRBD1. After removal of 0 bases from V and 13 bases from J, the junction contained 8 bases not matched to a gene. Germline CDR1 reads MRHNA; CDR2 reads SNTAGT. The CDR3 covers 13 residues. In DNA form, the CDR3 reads TGTGCCAGCAGTGACTCCCCGGGACAGAGCTGCACCTTC. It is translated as CASSDSPGQSCTF.

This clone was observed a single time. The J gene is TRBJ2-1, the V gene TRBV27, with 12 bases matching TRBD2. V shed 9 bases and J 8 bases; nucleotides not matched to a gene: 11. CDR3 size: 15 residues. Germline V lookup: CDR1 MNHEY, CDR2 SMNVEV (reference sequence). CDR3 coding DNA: TGTGCCAGTAGCCCCCTAGCGGGAGGGCCAGATGAGCAGTTCTTC. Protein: CASSPLAGGPDEQFF.

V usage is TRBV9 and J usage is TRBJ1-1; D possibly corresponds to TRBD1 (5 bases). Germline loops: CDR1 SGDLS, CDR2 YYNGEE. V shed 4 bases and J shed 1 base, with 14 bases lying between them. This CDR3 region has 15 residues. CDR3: CASSPGGGTNTEAFF. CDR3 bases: TGTGCCAGCAGCCCCGGGGGGGGGACGAACACTGAAGCTTTCTTT.

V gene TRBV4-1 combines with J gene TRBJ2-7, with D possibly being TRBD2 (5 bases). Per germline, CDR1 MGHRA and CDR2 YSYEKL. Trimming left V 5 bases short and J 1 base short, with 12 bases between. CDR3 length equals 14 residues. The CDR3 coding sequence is TGCGCCAGCAGCACAGCTAGGAGGTCCTACGAGCAGTACTTC. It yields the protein CASSTARRSYEQYF.

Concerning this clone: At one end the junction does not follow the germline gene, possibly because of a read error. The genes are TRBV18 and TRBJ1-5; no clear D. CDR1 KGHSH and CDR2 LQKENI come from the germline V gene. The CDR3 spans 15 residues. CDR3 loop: CASAPEGFWNQPQHF. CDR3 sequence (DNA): TGTGCCAGCGCACCGGAGGGTTTTTGGAATCAGCCCCAGCATTTT.

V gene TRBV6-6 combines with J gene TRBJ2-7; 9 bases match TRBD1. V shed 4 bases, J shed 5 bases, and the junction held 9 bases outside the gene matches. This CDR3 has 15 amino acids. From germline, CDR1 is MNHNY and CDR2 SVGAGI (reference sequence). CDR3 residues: CASSWKGQGSNEQYF. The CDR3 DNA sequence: TGTGCCAGCAGTTGGAAGGGACAGGGATCCAACGAGCAGTACTTC.

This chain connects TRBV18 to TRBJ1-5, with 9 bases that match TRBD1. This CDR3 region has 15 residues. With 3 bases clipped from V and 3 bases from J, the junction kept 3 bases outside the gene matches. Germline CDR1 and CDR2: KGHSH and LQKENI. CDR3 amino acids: CASSPGTGINQPQHF. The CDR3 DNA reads TGTGCCAGCTCACCGGGGACAGGGATCAATCAGCCCCAGCATTTT.

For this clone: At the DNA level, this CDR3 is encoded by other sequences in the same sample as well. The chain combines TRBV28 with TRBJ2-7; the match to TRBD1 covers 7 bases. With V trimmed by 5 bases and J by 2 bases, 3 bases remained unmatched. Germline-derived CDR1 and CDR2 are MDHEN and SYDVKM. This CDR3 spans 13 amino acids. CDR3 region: CASSRTGTYEQYF. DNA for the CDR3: TGTGCCAGCAGTAGGACAGGAACCTACGAGCAGTACTTC.